This entry is about one TCR beta chain. Its specific antigen is unknown. No base quality information exists; no much larger clone differs at one position. This sample was included in a study of radiotherapy plus CTLA-4 blockade in lung cancer (dated by TCRdb to 2016 to 2019). Regarding the complete study: Among the enrolled patients, about 19% had an objective response, and roughly 30% reached disease control.

The study tested focal radiation therapy combined with CTLA-4 blockade (ipilimumab) in patients with chemo-refractory metastatic non-small-cell lung cancer. V loses 11 bases, J loses 2 bases, and the germline ends lie 18 bases apart. The CDR3 runs 14 residues from the cysteine to the phenylalanine. The read is trimmed to its CDR3 DNA, 42 bases read in frame from base 1. According to the germline V gene (reference sequence), CDR1 reads SEHNR and CDR2 reads FQNEAQ. The library was built by means of the immunoSEQ multiplex PCR assay. TCRdb re-hosts the immuneACCESS table, in-frame sequences only. Its copies lack some clones; in the studies checked, an unresolved V gene accounts for under half of them, and the cause for the rest is not known. In all, the sample holds about 73,000 clones, and roughly 91% of those were seen once. Clones ranked in the top ten supply 35% to 50% of the sample. General findings and caveats noted by the study authors: The strongest predictors of response, as reported, were early dynamic changes in blood T cell clones along with a rise in serum interferon-beta after radiation. After treatment with radiotherapy and ipilimumab, TCR clones that originated in tumors expanded in peripheral blood.

The sample in question was peripheral blood, obtained from a patient treated with radiotherapy plus ipilimumab. The sequence came from a human donor with non-small cell lung cancer that progressed on radiotherapy plus ipilimumab. This receptor chain uses TRBV7-9 and TRBJ2-5; TRBD1 is a weak D gene call, 6 bases matching. The nucleotide sequence reads TGTGCCTGTAGCAGGGGATCCCTACAAGAGACCCAGTACTTC. Translation gives CACSRGSLQETQYF.